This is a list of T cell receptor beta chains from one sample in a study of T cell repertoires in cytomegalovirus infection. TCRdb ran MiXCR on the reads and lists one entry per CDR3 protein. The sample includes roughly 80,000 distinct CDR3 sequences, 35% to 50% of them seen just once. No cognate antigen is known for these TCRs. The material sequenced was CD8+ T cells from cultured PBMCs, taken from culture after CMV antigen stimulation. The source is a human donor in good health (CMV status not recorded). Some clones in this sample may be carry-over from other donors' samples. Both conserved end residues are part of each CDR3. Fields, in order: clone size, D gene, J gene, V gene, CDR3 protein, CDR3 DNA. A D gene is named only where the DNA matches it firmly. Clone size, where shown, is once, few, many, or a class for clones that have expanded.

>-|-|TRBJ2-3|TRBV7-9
CASSSNRAWSDTQYF
TGTGCCAGCAGCTCCAACAGGGCTTGGAGCGATACGCAGTATTTT
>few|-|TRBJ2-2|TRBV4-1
CASRGENTGELFF
TGCGCCAGCAGGGGGGAAAACACCGGGGAGCTGTTTTTT
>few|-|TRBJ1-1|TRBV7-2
CAAGDNVFAEAFF
TGTGCAGCTGGGGACAATGTTTTCGCTGAAGCTTTCTTT
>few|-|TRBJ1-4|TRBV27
CASSLTGWGEKLFF
TGTGCCAGCAGCTTAACAGGGTGGGGTGAAAAACTGTTTTTT
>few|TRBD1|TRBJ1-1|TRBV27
CASSLRGQGSPLNTEAFF
TGTGCCAGCAGTTTACGGGGACAGGGTTCGCCCTTGAACACTGAAGCTTTCTTT
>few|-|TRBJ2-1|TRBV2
CAITTGLGGFGQFF
TGTGCCATTACCACAGGGCTAGGGGGATTCGGGCAGTTCTTC
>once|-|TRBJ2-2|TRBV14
CASSQDRSTGELFF
TGTGCCAGCAGCCAAGATAGGAGCACCGGGGAGCTGTTTTTT
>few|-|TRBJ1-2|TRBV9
CASSVGTSNYGYTF
TGTGCCAGCAGCGTAGGCACGTCTAACTATGGCTACACCTTC
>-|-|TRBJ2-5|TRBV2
CASPTGLEETQYF
TGTGCCAGCCCAACAGGGTTGGAAGAGACCCAGTACTTC
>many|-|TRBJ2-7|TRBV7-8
CASSADGGSNSYEQYF
TGTGCCAGCAGCGCCGATGGGGGATCAAATTCCTACGAGCAGTACTTC
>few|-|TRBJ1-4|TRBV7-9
CASSPAEGLKEKLFF
TGTGCCAGCAGCCCCGCGGAGGGGCTGAAGGAAAAACTGTTTTTT
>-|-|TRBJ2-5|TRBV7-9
CASSIAPSQETQYF
TGTGCCAGCAGCATAGCCCCAAGCCAAGAGACCCAGTACTTC
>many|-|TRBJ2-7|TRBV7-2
CASSWRELAYEQYF
TGTGCCAGCAGCTGGAGGGAGCTGGCTTACGAGCAGTACTTC
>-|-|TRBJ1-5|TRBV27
CASSLGPGTGQPQHF
TGTGCCAGCAGTTTAGGTCCAGGGACTGGACAGCCCCAGCATTTT
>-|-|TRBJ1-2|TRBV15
CATSRDQLNYGYTF
TGTGCCACCAGCAGAGACCAGCTTAACTATGGCTACACCTTC
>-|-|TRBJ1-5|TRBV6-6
CASSYIGGQPQHF
TGTGCCAGCAGTTACATAGGAGGTCAGCCCCAGCATTTT
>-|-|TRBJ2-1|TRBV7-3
CASSSPTGNSHNEQFF
TGTGCCAGCAGCTCCCCCACAGGGAATTCCCACAATGAGCAGTTCTTC